These T cell receptor beta chains were read from a single sample in a study of T cells in Graves' hyperthyroidism and ophthalmopathy. TCRdb re-called the multiplex PCR reads with MiXCR, one entry per CDR3 protein. The sample has 500,000 or so distinct CDR3 sequences; approximately 16% are singletons. The sample comprised blood. Receptors originate from a woman aged 25 to 39 with Graves' ophthalmopathy. CDR3s include the opening cysteine and the closing phenylalanine or tryptophan. Fields, in order: J gene, V gene, CDR3 protein.

TRBJ1-3 TRBV7-8 CASSRYSGDNDGNTIYF
TRBJ2-5 TRBV7-8 CASSLVYREAETQYF
TRBJ2-3 TRBV5-1 CASSWGSGNVADTQYF
TRBJ2-2 TRBV29-1 CSAMTGAGELFF
TRBJ1-6 TRBV18 CASSPEGTGGSPLHF
TRBJ1-5 TRBV30 CAWSQALNQPQHF
TRBJ1-6 TRBV27 CASSLSGRTYNSPLHF
TRBJ2-1 TRBV5-6 CASSSTTAQQFF
TRBJ2-2 TRBV6-2/TRBV6-3 CASSYRTGLNTGELFF
TRBJ2-3 TRBV5-1 CASRPSDPLSTDTQYF
TRBJ1-2 TRBV6-2/TRBV6-3 CASSYPLGYGYTF
TRBJ2-5 TRBV6-5 CASSYQGRGETQYF
TRBJ2-2 TRBV6-1 CASSEYPTGELFF
TRBJ2-2 TRBV3-1 CASSLAGEGLGGELFF
TRBJ1-1 TRBV30 CAWSRRGTEAFF
TRBJ2-4 TRBV11-1 CASSPRGNIQYF
TRBJ1-3 TRBV7-9 CASSFGQSGNTIYF
TRBJ2-1 TRBV5-1 CASSLAGTSGTEQFF
TRBJ2-3 TRBV7-3 CASSRGLAGSWPYSTDTQYF
TRBJ2-3 TRBV14 CASSFFSGRTSTDTQYF
TRBJ1-1 TRBV7-2 CASSQAGWNTEAFF
TRBJ2-7 TRBV29-1 CSATGTGDNYEQYF
TRBJ2-1 TRBV7-9 CASSPGPFGSYNEQFF
TRBJ1-1 TRBV18 CASSRTENTEAFF
TRBJ2-7 TRBV2 CASREDRFSYEQYF
TRBJ2-2 TRBV28 CASSLFGGELLF